A single sample gave rise to the 11 T cell receptor beta chains below, sequenced in a study of OX40 agonist ivuxolimab in advanced cancers. Method: immunoSEQ multiplex PCR; TCRdb's copy keeps in-frame clones and lacks some. The table has some 66,000 clones, around nine tenths seen once. The specimen was CD4+ or CD8+ T cells sorted from blood, collected in a trial of the OX40 agonist ivuxolimab. These TCRs come from an adult with an advanced solid tumor such as melanoma, head and neck, liver or kidney cancer.

The chain recombines TRBV10-3 with TRBJ2-7; TRBD1 is a possible D gene (6 bases). V lost 10 bases to trimming and J lost 3 bases, with 13 bases between them. CDR3 length equals 12 residues. The germline CDR1 and CDR2 sequences are ENHRY and SYGVKD. The CDR3 nucleotides read TGTGCCACCGAGGTACAGGGCTACGAGCAGTACTTC. It yields the protein CATEVQGYEQYF.

V and J are TRBV5-6 and TRBJ1-4, with TRBD1 matching over 8 bases. Germline trimming cut 4 bases from V and 0 bases from J; bases unmatched to any gene: 14. The CDR3 is 19 amino acids. Germline CDR1 and CDR2: SGHDT and YYEEEE. The CDR3 DNA sequence: TGTGCCAGCAGCCCCCTGGGGCCAGGGGGCCTAACAACTAATGAAAAACTGTTTTTT. This gives the protein CASSPLGPGGLTTNEKLFF.

A single count supports this clone. The V gene is TRBV27, the J gene TRBJ1-4; 7 bases are shared with TRBD1. The CDR3 totals 16 residues. CDR1 is MNHEY, CDR2 SMNVEV, per germline (reference sequence). Germline trimming cut 7 bases from V and 5 bases from J; bases unmatched to any gene: 13. As DNA, the CDR3 is TGTGCCAGCACCACTCTGCCGGCAGGGGGAAATGAAAAACTGTTTTTT. This gives the protein CASTTLPAGGNEKLFF. Full variable domain (missing parts from reference TRBV27 and TRBJ1-4): EAQVTQNPRYLITVTGKKLTVTCSQNMNHEYMSWYRQDPGLGLRQIYYSMNVEVTDKGDVPEGYKVSRKEKRNFPLILESPSPNQTSLYFCASTTLPAGGNEKLFFGSGTQLSVL.

This clone was picked up one time. In DNA, the CDR3 is TGTGCCAGCTCACCACCGTCGAACGGGGTAGGCGAGCAGTACTTC. This gives the protein CASSPPSNGVGEQYF. V gene TRBV18 combines with J gene TRBJ2-7; possibly TRBD2 for D (5 bases). V dropped 0 bases and J dropped 6 bases, with 15 bases sitting between them. The CDR3 extends over 15 amino acids. Germline CDR1 and CDR2: KGHSH and LQKENI.

The chain recombines TRBV7-9 with TRBJ1-2; possible D gene TRBD1, 5 bases. Per germline, CDR1 SEHNR and CDR2 FQNEAQ (reference sequence). The CDR3 is made up of 15 amino acids. V gave up 1 base and J gave up 8 bases, with 17 bases separating them. The CDR3 nucleotides read TGTGCCAGCAGCTTAGAGGGGTCACGAGTGCAGGGCTACACCTTC. Protein: CASSLEGSRVQGYTF.

The chain joins TRBV9 to TRBJ2-1; 11 bases line up with TRBD2. In germline, CDR1 is SGDLS, CDR2 YYNGEE. V dropped 4 bases and J dropped 5; count of bases not matched to a gene: 5. The CDR3 is 15 amino acids. CDR3 in amino acids: CASSRGLAADNEQFF. The CDR3 DNA sequence: TGTGCCAGCAGCCGGGGACTAGCGGCGGACAATGAGCAGTTCTTC.

The sample holds a few counts of this clone. The chain joins TRBV19 to TRBJ2-4; 8 positions agree with TRBD2. The CDR3 totals 15 residues. Germline CDR1 reads LNHDA; CDR2 reads SQIVND (reference sequence). V was clipped by 4 bases and J by 3 bases; unmatched bases: 5. CDR3 in amino acids: CASSKISGDKNIQYF. In DNA, the CDR3 is TGTGCCAGTAGTAAAATTAGCGGGGACAAAAACATTCAGTACTTC.

The rearrangement links TRBV11-2 to TRBJ2-7; D perhaps matches TRBD2 (7 bases). The germline gives CDR1 SGHAT, CDR2 FQNNGV. The V gene lost 1 base and the J gene lost 5 bases, with 18 bases spanning the gap. The CDR3 consists of 16 residues. CDR3 sequence (DNA): TGTGCCAGCAGCTTAGGGGGGGGCCAGGGACTTAACGAGCAGTACTTC. It codes for CASSLGGGQGLNEQYF. The full variable domain, in which reference TRBV11-2 and TRBJ2-7 provide the parts outside the CDR3, is EAGVAQSPRYKIIEKRQSVAFWCNPISGHATLYWYQQILGQGPKLLIQFQNNGVVDDSQLPKDRFSAERLKGVDSTLKIQPAKLEDSAVYLCASSLGGGQGLNEQYFGPGTRLTVT.

This sequence joins TRBV6-1 and TRBJ2-5, with TRBD1 matching 8 bases. The J segment lost 14 bases and the V segment lost 5 bases, leaving 7 bases of the junction unmatched. CDR3 length: 11 amino acids. Germline V gives CDR1 MNHNS, CDR2 SASEGT. The CDR3 coding sequence is TGTGCCAGCAGTTCTGGACAGGGTTTATACTTC. Protein: CASSSGQGLYF.

The chain couples TRBV11-3 to TRBJ1-1; D is unclear. The germline CDR1 and CDR2 sequences are SGHNT and YENEEA. Trimming removed 4 bases at V and 3 bases at J, with 9 bases between. CDR3 length: 13 residues. CDR3 DNA sequence: TGTGCCAGCAGCTCCCACCGGGACACTGAAGCTTTCTTT. Translating it yields CASSSHRDTEAFF.

This sequence joins TRBV4-2 and TRBJ1-6; 9 nucleotides line up with TRBD1. This CDR3 is built from 15 residues. Germline V gives CDR1 LGHNA, CDR2 YNFKEQ. Trimming at V came to 5 bases and at J to 9 bases, leaving 8 bases not matched to a gene. The CDR3 loop is CASSIQGAHSSPLHF. As DNA, the CDR3 is TGTGCCAGCAGCATACAGGGGGCGCATAGTTCACCCCTCCACTTT.